The next 26 T cell receptor beta chains were all read from a single sample in a study of T cell responses to AZD1222 COVID-19 vaccine. TCRdb keeps only in-frame clones here, not all; method: immunoSEQ multiplex PCR. This sample yields 95,000 to 150,000 clones, of which roughly 90% are seen a single time; 8% to 9.5% belongs to the top ten. The material was peripheral blood, obtained on day 0 of AZD1222 vaccination. These receptors were collected from an adult in good health.

The CDR3 region is CASSVVGRRTTGELFF. For the CDR3, the DNA is TGTGCCAGCAGCGTAGTTGGAAGGAGAACCACCGGGGAGCTGTTTTTT. V gene TRBV9 combines with J gene TRBJ2-2, with no clear D. Germline V gives CDR1 SGDLS, CDR2 YYNGEE. This CDR3 spans 16 amino acids. V dropped 0 bases and J dropped 4 bases, with 13 bases sitting between them.

The chain couples TRBV9 to TRBJ1-4; no reliable D call. V was pared by 1 base and J by 10 bases, with 20 bases between. From germline, CDR1 is SGDLS and CDR2 YYNGEE. The CDR3 has 16 residues. This CDR3 reads CASSVSKGKDFGKLFF. The CDR3 region has the DNA TGTGCCAGCAGCGTATCGAAGGGAAAGGATTTTGGAAAACTGTTTTTT.

The V gene is TRBV18, the J gene TRBJ1-1, with D possibly being TRBD1 (6 bases). CDR1 and CDR2 from the germline V gene are KGHSH and LQKENI. Trimming shortened V by 5 bases and J by 3 bases, and 10 bases separated the two germline ends. This CDR3 is built from 13 residues. The DNA of the CDR3 is TGTGCCAGCTCAGGGACAATCGACACTGAAGCTTTCTTT. Translating it yields CASSGTIDTEAFF.

In nucleotides, the CDR3 is TGTGCCAGCAGCCCCAGACTAGCGGGAGTCGTGCCCTACGAGCAGTACTTC. Amino acids: CASSPRLAGVVPYEQYF. This chain uses TRBV7-2 with TRBJ2-7, with TRBD2 matching over 12 bases. CDR1 and CDR2 (germline): SGHTA, FQGNSA. V lost 5 bases, J lost 2 bases, and 10 bases stayed unmatched. The CDR3 is 17 residues long.

This clone occurred once. CDR3 in DNA: TGTGCCAGCAGCTTATCCGGGACAGTTAGGACTGAAGCTTTCTTT. Encoded protein: CASSLSGTVRTEAFF. The rearrangement links TRBV7-9 to TRBJ1-1; 7 positions match TRBD1. Germline CDR1 reads SEHNR; CDR2 reads FQNEAQ (reference sequence). With V trimmed by 2 bases and J by 5 bases, 8 bases remained unmatched. CDR3 size: 15 residues.

This rearrangement joins TRBV18 to TRBJ1-6; possible D gene TRBD1, 5 bases. V lost 4 bases, J lost 0 bases, and 10 bases lay in between. The CDR3 extends over 16 amino acids. Germline V gene lookup returns CDR1 KGHSH and CDR2 LQKENI. CDR3 DNA: TGTGCCAGCTCACAAGGGGACGCCTCCTATAATTCACCCCTCCACTTT. Translated: CASSQGDASYNSPLHF. The full variable domain, completed using reference TRBV18 and TRBJ1-6, is NAGVMQNPRHLVRRRGQEARLRCSPMKGHSHVYWYRQLPEEGLKFMVYLQKENIIDESGMPKERFSAEFPKEGPSILRIQQVVRGDSAAYFCASSQGDASYNSPLHFGNGTRLTVT.

J is TRBJ1-6 and V is TRBV30; the D gene is possibly TRBD1 (6 bases). This CDR3 has 13 residues. Germline CDR1 is GTSNPN and CDR2 is SVGIG (reference sequence). Trimming shortened V by 4 bases and J by 8 bases, and 12 bases separated the two germline ends. Here the CDR3 reads CAWNRDLDSPLHF. Written as DNA, the CDR3 is TGTGCCTGGAACAGGGATCTCGATTCACCCCTCCACTTT.

V is TRBV12-3 or TRBV12-4 and J is TRBJ1-1; tentatively, D is TRBD1 (5 bases). The CDR3 contains 12 residues. Trimming left V 7 bases short and J 10 bases short, with 16 bases between. CDR3: CASTPPRAPAFF. The CDR3 DNA reads TGTGCCAGCACCCCTCCCAGGGCCCCAGCTTTCTTT.

This rearrangement joins TRBV2 to TRBJ1-4, with D possibly being TRBD1 (6 bases). CDR1 and CDR2 from the germline V gene are SNHLY and FYNNEI. V was clipped by 7 bases and J by 8 bases, with 17 bases between them. The CDR3 sequence is 14 residues long. CDR3 sequence reads: CASTEGPRGEKLFF. The CDR3, as DNA: TGTGCCAGCACCGAGGGACCAAGGGGGGAAAAACTGTTTTTT.

The gene calls are TRBV5-4 and TRBJ1-6, with D maybe TRBD1 (5 bases). This CDR3 is built from 15 residues. Germline V gene lookup returns CDR1 SGHNT and CDR2 YYREEE (reference sequence). Trimming took 5 bases from V and 9 from J, leaving 18 bases between them. CDR3 in DNA: TGTGCCAGCAGTTTCTGGGGGACTCAAGGTTCACCCCTCCACTTT. Protein sequence: CASSFWGTQGSPLHF.

The rearrangement joins TRBV29-1 to TRBJ1-4, with TRBD1 as a possible D gene (6 bases). CDR1 is SQVTM and CDR2 is ANQGSEA in the germline V gene. There are 14 residues in the CDR3. V lost 6 bases, J lost 0 bases, and 11 bases lay in between. The CDR3 region has the DNA TGCAGCGTCCTGGACAGCCCAACTAATGAAAAACTGTTTTTT. Translating gives CSVLDSPTNEKLFF.

J is TRBJ2-3 and V is TRBV3-1 (or the pseudogene TRBV3-2); 10 nucleotides align to TRBD2. The CDR3 spans 15 residues. V gave up 5 bases and J gave up 2 bases; unmatched junction bases: 4. Germline values: CDR1 LGHDT, CDR2 YNNKEL (reference sequence). CDR3 region: CASSSGLATTDTQYF. The CDR3 DNA reads as TGTGCCAGCAGCTCGGGACTAGCGACCACAGATACGCAGTATTTT.

The chain joins TRBV27 to TRBJ1-5, with D unclear. Germline values: CDR1 MNHEY, CDR2 SMNVEV (reference sequence). The CDR3 loop spans 14 amino acids. Trimming took 7 bases from V and 0 from J, leaving 10 bases between them. CDR3 coding DNA: TGTGCCAGCACCCGTTGGGGTAGCAATCAGCCCCAGCATTTT. This codes for CASTRWGSNQPQHF.

This clone has a single count. The J gene is TRBJ1-5, the V gene TRBV28; D is unresolved. The CDR3 runs to 13 residues. Trimming removed 5 bases from V and 2 bases from J, with 7 bases in between. Germline V gene lookup returns CDR1 MDHEN and CDR2 SYDVKM. The CDR3 sequence is CASSEGGNQPQHF. The CDR3 DNA is TGTGCCAGCAGTGAGGGTGGCAATCAGCCCCAGCATTTT. Variable domain in full (rest from reference TRBV28 and TRBJ1-5): DVKVTQSSRYLVKRTGEKVFLECVQDMDHENMFWYRQDPGLGLRLIYFSYDVKMKEKGDIPEGYSVSREKKERFSLILESASTNQTSMYLCASSEGGNQPQHFGDGTRLSIL.

This rearrangement joins TRBV3-1 (or the pseudogene TRBV3-2) to TRBJ1-3; D is unclear. Trimming took off 4 bases at V and 2 bases at J, with 6 bases between the two ends. Germline V gene lookup returns CDR1 LGHDT and CDR2 YNNKEL (reference sequence). The CDR3 runs to 13 residues. CDR3 in DNA: TGTGCCAGCAGCCGGTGGACTGGAAACACCATATATTTT. Translating gives CASSRWTGNTIYF.

The chain recombines TRBV19 with TRBJ2-6; TRBD1 matches 8 bases. The germline gives CDR1 LNHDA, CDR2 SQIVND (reference sequence). V was clipped by 3 bases and J by 4 bases; unmatched bases: 11. This CDR3 comprises 18 residues. This CDR3 reads CASSISDRGSLGANVLTF. The DNA for the CDR3 is TGTGCCAGTAGTATCAGTGACAGGGGCTCCCTGGGGGCCAACGTCCTGACTTTC.

The chain links TRBV30 to TRBJ2-5; D may be TRBD1 or TRBD2 (5 bases each). Germline CDR1 GTSNPN, CDR2 SVGIG (reference sequence). The length of the CDR3 is 15 residues. The ends were cut back, 1 base at V and 2 bases at J, with 14 bases in the middle. The CDR3 spells CAWSDNQGPQETQYF. CDR3 DNA: TGTGCCTGGAGTGACAATCAGGGACCTCAAGAGACCCAGTACTTC.

The chain carries TRBV7-2 and TRBJ2-7; possible D gene TRBD1, 6 bases. This CDR3 has 15 amino acids. V was trimmed by 5 bases and J by 2 bases, leaving 16 bases between them. Germline-derived CDR1 and CDR2 are SGHTA and FQGNSA. In DNA form, the CDR3 reads TGTGCCAGCAGCATCAGGGGTGACAATCCCTACGAGCAGTACTTC. Translated: CASSIRGDNPYEQYF. Full variable domain (rest looked up from reference TRBV7-2 and TRBJ2-7): GAGVSQSPSNKVTEKGKDVELRCDPISGHTALYWYRQSLGQGLEFLIYFQGNSAPDKSGLPSDRFSAERTGGSVSTLTIQRTQQEDSAVYLCASSIRGDNPYEQYFGPGTRLTVT.

The chain joins TRBV29-1 to TRBJ2-3; no clear D gene. This CDR3 contains 12 residues. The V end was cut by 0 bases, the J end by 5 bases, with 6 bases between. Germline CDR1 is SQVTM and CDR2 is ANQGSEA. The CDR3 region has the DNA TGCAGCGTTGAAGAGAGAAGAGATACGCAGTATTTT. Its protein is CSVEERRDTQYF.

The table lists this clone with a count of one. J is TRBJ1-5 and V is TRBV2; 8 nucleotides agree with TRBD1. The CDR3 length is 14 residues. J was trimmed by 6 bases and V by 5 bases; bases with no gene match: 6. CDR1 is SNHLY and CDR2 is FYNNEI in the germline V gene. CDR3: CASSLGQGGQPQHF. CDR3 nucleotides: TGTGCCAGCAGTCTCGGACAGGGAGGTCAGCCCCAGCATTTT.

Only a few counts were recorded for this clone. The chain has TRBV5-1 and TRBJ2-5; 10 positions match TRBD1. The length of the CDR3 is 16 residues. Germline V CDR1 and CDR2: SGHRS, YFSETQ. Trimming cost V 1 base and J 6 bases; bases outside gene matches: 9. In DNA form, the CDR3 reads TGCGCCAGCAGCTTGTGGGGGTCGGGACAGGGGAAGACCCAGTACTTC. This translates into CASSLWGSGQGKTQYF.

This chain joins TRBV27 and TRBJ2-1; 7 bases fit TRBD2. The junction had 11 bases not matched to a gene; V was cut back by 2 bases and J by 4 bases. The CDR3 loop spans 17 amino acids. Per the germline V gene, CDR1 is MNHEY and CDR2 is SMNVEV (reference sequence). The CDR3 spells CASSLLAIAGVYNEQFF. CDR3 DNA: TGTGCCAGCAGTTTACTTGCCATAGCGGGTGTATACAATGAGCAGTTCTTC.

The V gene is TRBV18, the J gene TRBJ1-5, with D hard to call. The CDR3 totals 15 residues. Germline loops: CDR1 KGHSH, CDR2 LQKENI. Deletions cut 3 bases from V and 1 base from J, with 10 bases between. The CDR3 DNA reads TGTGCCAGCTCACCGCTGACGGCAAGCAATCAGCCCCAGCATTTT. This encodes CASSPLTASNQPQHF.

In DNA, the CDR3 is TGTGCCAGTAGCCACGACAGGGATTTATCCGAGCAGTACTTC. Translated, it gives CASSHDRDLSEQYF. This chain joins TRBV19 and TRBJ2-7; 7 nucleotides align to TRBD1. Per germline, CDR1 LNHDA and CDR2 SQIVND (reference sequence). The junction had 11 bases not matched to a gene; V was cut back by 6 bases and J by 6 bases. The length of the CDR3 is 14 residues. The full variable domain, completed using reference TRBV19 and TRBJ2-7, is DGGITQSPKYLFRKEGQNVTLSCEQNLNHDAMYWYRQDPGQGLRLIYYSQIVNDFQKGDIAEGYSVSREKKESFPLTVTSAQKNPTAFYLCASSHDRDLSEQYFGPGTRLTVT.

V gene TRBV29-1 combines with J gene TRBJ1-5; D may be TRBD1 (6 bases). V was trimmed by 4 bases and J by 0 bases, leaving 10 bases between them. Germline V gene lookup returns CDR1 SQVTM and CDR2 ANQGSEA. There are 14 residues in the CDR3. The CDR3 spells CSVAGAYSNQPQHF. For the CDR3, the DNA is TGCAGCGTTGCGGGGGCATATAGCAATCAGCCCCAGCATTTT.

V usage is TRBV28 and J usage is TRBJ2-5, with D possibly TRBD1 on 5 matching bases. The V gene's germline CDR1 is MDHEN and CDR2 SYDVKM. This CDR3 is built from 12 residues. V lost 8 bases and J lost 0, with 7 bases in between. CDR3 sequence: CASQGYQETQYF. The CDR3 DNA follows: TGTGCCAGCCAGGGATACCAAGAGACCCAGTACTTC. Supplemented by reference TRBV28 and TRBJ2-5, the full variable domain reads DVKVTQSSRYLVKRTGEKVFLECVQDMDHENMFWYRQDPGLGLRLIYFSYDVKMKEKGDIPEGYSVSREKKERFSLILESASTNQTSMYLCASQGYQETQYFGPGTRLLVL.